This TCR beta chain derives from a study of Graves' ophthalmopathy and Graves' hyperthyroidism. Study-wide results and limits: Forecasting of ophthalmopathy progression by the model achieved around 71% sensitivity and 72.22% specificity.

Germline-derived CDR1 and CDR2 are SGDLS and YYNGEE. Trimming removed 6 bases at V and 0 bases at J, with 7 bases between. The CDR3 spans 14 residues. This clonotype occurred many times. Its antigen remains unknown. A follow-up of 18 months without ophthalmopathy meant that hyperthyroidism was stable. Patients were left out if they had other autoimmune diseases, uncontrolled infections, pregnancy or lactation. An approximately 10 ml volume of fresh peripheral blood provided the PBMCs. From RNA, the CDR3 regions of TCR beta chains were amplified and sequenced. The first round was an RT-PCR with HTBI primers, and the second round was a multiplex PCR. A single record per CDR3 protein comes from TCRdb applying MiXCR to the multiplex PCR reads. This sample has about 620,000 distinct CDR3 sequences; 22% occur once, and the top ten carry more than 5.5%.

Sequenced input: peripheral blood. The receptor was derived from a woman younger than 30 with stable Graves' hyperthyroidism. Some clones in this sample may be carry-over from other donors' samples. This chain uses TRBV9 with TRBJ2-6, with D unclear. The CDR3 is CASNRNSGANVLTF. CDR3 in DNA: TGTGCCAGCAACCGGAACTCTGGGGCCAACGTCCTGACTTTC. The full variable domain, completed using reference TRBV9 and TRBJ2-6, is DSGVTQTPKHLITATGQRVTLRCSPRSGDLSVYWYQQSLDQGLQFLIQYYNGEERAKGNILERFSAQQFPDLHSELNLSSLELGDSALYFCASNRNSGANVLTFGAGSRLTVL.